Listed below are T cell receptor beta chains from one sample, sequenced in a study of T cell responses to AZD1222 COVID-19 vaccine. TCRdb keeps only in-frame clones here, not all; method: immunoSEQ multiplex PCR. The sample shows roughly 93,000 clones, roughly 89% of them seen only once. Material: peripheral blood, obtained 28 days after the second AZD1222 dose. Every receptor here comes from an adult who received the AZD1222 COVID-19 vaccine. Each CDR3 is given without its conserved first and last residue. The D gene is left open where the match is weak.

TRBJ2-7 | TRBV28 | . | ASSWGGSGTSEQY
TRBJ2-1 | TRBV5-1 | . | ASRQGNEQF
TRBJ1-4 | TRBV5-1 | . | ASSLARGGEKLF
TRBJ2-2 | TRBV5-1 | TRBD1 | ASTITGDTGELF
TRBJ1-1 | TRBV29-1 | TRBD1 | SVRGRDRGPEAF
TRBJ2-4 | TRBV4-1 | . | ASSQGQMSSGWVLAKNIQY
TRBJ1-1 | TRBV11-2 | . | ASSSYRGPTEAF
TRBJ2-5 | TRBV9 | TRBD2 | ASSETSGDLPETQY
TRBJ2-7 | TRBV5-6 | TRBD2 | ASSFPGGGYYEQY
TRBJ2-3 | TRBV7-9 | TRBD2 | ASSLAREGRDTQY
TRBJ2-7 | TRBV10-3 | TRBD1 | AISGTGQGGDEQY
TRBJ1-1 | TRBV23-1 | . | ASSPTQSRTMGCTEAF
TRBJ2-7 | TRBV29-1 | . | SVEINAYEQY
TRBJ2-3 | TRBV4-3 | . | ASSPRHFDTQY
TRBJ2-2 | TRBV7-8 | . | ASSFGPFAPGELF
TRBJ1-1 | TRBV29-1 | . | SVTRGGTEAF
TRBJ2-7 | TRBV28 | TRBD1 | ASRLGGIGTVKGQY
TRBJ1-4 | TRBV3-1/TRBV3-2 | TRBD1 | ASTLSSQGGEKLF
TRBJ2-1 | TRBV6-6 | . | ASSATHLDRPGSSYNEQF
TRBJ1-6 | TRBV7-9 | . | ASSPGTDYNSPLH
TRBJ2-7 | TRBV5-4 | . | ASSLEAGNYEQY
TRBJ2-5 | TRBV27 | . | ASSSTVGLQETQY
TRBJ2-1 | TRBV10-3 | TRBD2 | AISEATSGVVNEQF
TRBJ2-3 | TRBV5-4 | TRBD2 | ASSFSGASTDTQY
TRBJ1-5 | TRBV3-1/TRBV3-2 | . | ASSQVGLGQPQH
TRBJ2-1 | TRBV6-5 | . | ASSRTAPNEQF
TRBJ2-2 | TRBV6-5 | TRBD2 | ASTEPREGTGELF
TRBJ1-5 | TRBV6-5 | . | ASSLDSNQPQH
TRBJ1-5 | TRBV18 | TRBD1 | ASSPGTGNSNQPQH
TRBJ2-7 | TRBV4-3 | . | ASSQAFRGSYEQY
TRBJ1-2 | TRBV9 | . | ASSFWDGYT
TRBJ2-1 | TRBV5-1 | TRBD1 | ASSLAGGSNPF
TRBJ2-7 | TRBV3-1/TRBV3-2 | . | ASSQDSGSGYEQY
TRBJ2-4 | TRBV6-1 | TRBD2 | ASSETSGGARSKNIQY
TRBJ1-5 | TRBV4-1 | TRBD1 | ASSQETGTGNQPQH
TRBJ2-5 | TRBV18 | . | ASSPDIQETQY
TRBJ2-3 | TRBV7-3 | TRBD2 | ASSLGTSSDTQY
TRBJ2-2 | TRBV21-1 | . | ASSKWIRGVNTGELF
TRBJ2-1 | TRBV4-2 | . | ASSQVTGEYNEQF
TRBJ1-3 | TRBV6-4 | . | ASSGPFSGNTIY
TRBJ1-1 | TRBV2 | . | ASVGRVPTEAF
TRBJ2-1 | TRBV6-2/TRBV6-3 | . | ASSYSPGSSSYNEQF
TRBJ2-7 | TRBV14 | . | ASSQVPWDGRVYEQY
TRBJ1-2 | TRBV2 | TRBD1 | ASRDRDREGYT
TRBJ2-7 | TRBV7-2 | . | ASSRGRQQY
TRBJ2-7 | TRBV28 | . | ASIQGYEQY
TRBJ2-3 | TRBV7-3 | . | ASSQTGTDTQY
TRBJ1-6 | TRBV9 | TRBD1 | ASSGDREDIKPLH
TRBJ2-5 | TRBV6-1 | TRBD2 | ASRTGLAVAEY
TRBJ2-7 | TRBV24-1 | . | ATSDSGTASYEQY
TRBJ1-4 | TRBV29-1 | TRBD1 | SVGGQGLSTNEKLF
TRBJ1-1 | TRBV28 | . | ASTGMGGSTEAF
TRBJ1-4 | TRBV6-1 | TRBD1 | ASSDTGGAGEKLF